The 2 T cell receptor beta chains presented below share a single source sample, sequenced in a study of blood T cells in healthy people across ages. A second PCR of roughly 7 to 11 cycles used a sample-barcoded 5' primer and a J-beta primer mix. Via MiXCR, TCRdb re-called the 5' RACE reads, giving one row per CDR3 protein. The sample has 750,000 to 1,000,000 distinct CDR3 sequences; roughly 28% are singletons. A further study also used this sample, focusing on T cells of mothers and their children.

The material sequenced was blood. Every receptor here comes from a woman in her forties in good health.

The chain uses TRBV4-1 and TRBJ2-7; D perhaps matches TRBD2 (6 bases). Between the trimmed V and J ends, which lost 0 bases and 4 bases, there was a span of 25 bases. Germline V gene sequence: CDR1 MGHRA, CDR2 YSYEKL. This CDR3 contains 19 residues. The CDR3 coding sequence is TGCGCCAGCAGCCAAGATGTCCGGGGAGGAGGGATTCGTGCGTACGAGCAGTACTTC. This gives the protein CASSQDVRGGGIRAYEQYF.

The table lists this clonotype with a few counts. The chain links TRBV9 to TRBJ1-1; D call uncertain. Germline V lookup: CDR1 SGDLS, CDR2 YYNGEE. The CDR3 totals 13 residues. Between the trimmed V and J ends, which lost 0 bases and 3 bases, there was a span of 6 bases. Here the CDR3 reads CASSVEPYTEAFF. In DNA form, the CDR3 reads TGTGCCAGCAGCGTAGAGCCGTACACTGAAGCTTTCTTT.